This TCR beta chain was identified in a study of Ad26.COV2.S vaccination and SARS-CoV-2 variants. On the study more broadly: Recipients of Ad26.COV2.S got it intramuscularly, once or twice 56 days apart.

Data came from immunoSEQ multiplex PCR; TCRdb stores just in-frame clones and leaves some out. Counted here are approximately 400,000 clones, approximately 85% occurring once; the ten biggest clones make up 3.3%. This clone showed up just a few times. Its antigen is not identified. Treatment described: 15 to 20 received Ad26.COV2.S at low or high dose, single or two shots; about 5 received placebo; per-sample allocation not given. Following the first vaccine or placebo injection, samples were taken on day 63. Participants' vaccine, an Ad26 vector, delivered Wuhan-strain SARS-CoV-2 spike. Overall study findings and caveats: Vaccinees and placebo recipients showed similar non-spike TCR breadth.

This TCR came from a person aged 18-65 years who received the Ad26.COV2.S COVID-19 vaccine or a placebo. The sample was peripheral blood, taken in a trial of Ad26.COV2.S vaccine versus placebo.

CDR3 loop: CASSAGTGKLFF. The CDR3 DNA is TGTGCCAGCTCGGCGGGGACGGGAAAACTGTTTTTT. This rearrangement joins TRBV6-1 to TRBJ1-4; tentatively, D is TRBD1 (5 bases). Germline V gene lookup returns CDR1 MNHNS and CDR2 SASEGT. Deletions cut 8 bases from V and 10 bases from J, with 14 bases between. This CDR3 comprises 12 residues.